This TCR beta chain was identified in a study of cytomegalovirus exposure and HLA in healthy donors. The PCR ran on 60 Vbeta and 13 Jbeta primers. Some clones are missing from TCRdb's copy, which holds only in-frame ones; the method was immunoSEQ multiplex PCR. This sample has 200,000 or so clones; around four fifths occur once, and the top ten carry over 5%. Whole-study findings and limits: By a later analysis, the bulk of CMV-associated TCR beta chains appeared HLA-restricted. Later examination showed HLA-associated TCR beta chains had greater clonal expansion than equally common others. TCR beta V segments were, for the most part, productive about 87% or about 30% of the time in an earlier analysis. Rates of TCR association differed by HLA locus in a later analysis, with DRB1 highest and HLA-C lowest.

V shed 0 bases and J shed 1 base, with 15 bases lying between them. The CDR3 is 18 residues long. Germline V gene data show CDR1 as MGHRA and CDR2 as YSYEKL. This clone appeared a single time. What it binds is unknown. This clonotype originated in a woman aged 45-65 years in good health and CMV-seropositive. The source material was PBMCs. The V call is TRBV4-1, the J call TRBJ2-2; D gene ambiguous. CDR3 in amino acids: CASSQDSEVAENTGELFF. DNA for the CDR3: TGCGCCAGCAGCCAAGACTCCGAGGTGGCAGAGAACACCGGGGAGCTGTTTTTT.